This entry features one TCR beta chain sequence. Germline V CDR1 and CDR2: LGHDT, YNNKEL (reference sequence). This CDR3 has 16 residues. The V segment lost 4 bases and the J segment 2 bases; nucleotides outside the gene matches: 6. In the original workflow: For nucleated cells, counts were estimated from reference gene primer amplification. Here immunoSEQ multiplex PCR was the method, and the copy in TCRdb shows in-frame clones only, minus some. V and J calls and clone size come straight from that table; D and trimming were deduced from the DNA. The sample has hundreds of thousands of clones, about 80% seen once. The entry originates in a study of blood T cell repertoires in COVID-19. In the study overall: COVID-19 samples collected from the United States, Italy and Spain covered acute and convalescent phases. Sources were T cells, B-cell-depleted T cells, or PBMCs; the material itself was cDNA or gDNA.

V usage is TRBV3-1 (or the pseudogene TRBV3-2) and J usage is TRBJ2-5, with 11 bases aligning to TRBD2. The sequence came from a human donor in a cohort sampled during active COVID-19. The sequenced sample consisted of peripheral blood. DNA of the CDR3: TGTGCCAGCAGCCGAAGCAGACTAGCGGGACAAGAGACCCAGTACTTC. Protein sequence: CASSRSRLAGQETQYF.